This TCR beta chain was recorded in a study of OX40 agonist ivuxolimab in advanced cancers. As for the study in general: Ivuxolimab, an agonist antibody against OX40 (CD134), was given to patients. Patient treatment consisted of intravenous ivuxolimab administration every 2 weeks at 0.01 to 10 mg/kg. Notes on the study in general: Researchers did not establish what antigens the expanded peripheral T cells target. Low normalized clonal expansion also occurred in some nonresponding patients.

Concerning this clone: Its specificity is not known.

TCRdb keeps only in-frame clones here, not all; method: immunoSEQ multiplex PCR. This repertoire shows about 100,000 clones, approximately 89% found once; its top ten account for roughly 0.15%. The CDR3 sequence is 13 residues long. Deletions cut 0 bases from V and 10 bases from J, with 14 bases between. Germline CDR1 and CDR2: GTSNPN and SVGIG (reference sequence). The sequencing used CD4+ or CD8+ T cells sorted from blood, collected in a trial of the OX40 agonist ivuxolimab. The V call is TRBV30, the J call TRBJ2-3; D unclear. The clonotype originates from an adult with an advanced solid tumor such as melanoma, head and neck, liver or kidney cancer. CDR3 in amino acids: CAWSVSLSEAQYF. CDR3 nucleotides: TGTGCCTGGAGTGTTTCCCTAAGCGAGGCGCAGTATTTT.